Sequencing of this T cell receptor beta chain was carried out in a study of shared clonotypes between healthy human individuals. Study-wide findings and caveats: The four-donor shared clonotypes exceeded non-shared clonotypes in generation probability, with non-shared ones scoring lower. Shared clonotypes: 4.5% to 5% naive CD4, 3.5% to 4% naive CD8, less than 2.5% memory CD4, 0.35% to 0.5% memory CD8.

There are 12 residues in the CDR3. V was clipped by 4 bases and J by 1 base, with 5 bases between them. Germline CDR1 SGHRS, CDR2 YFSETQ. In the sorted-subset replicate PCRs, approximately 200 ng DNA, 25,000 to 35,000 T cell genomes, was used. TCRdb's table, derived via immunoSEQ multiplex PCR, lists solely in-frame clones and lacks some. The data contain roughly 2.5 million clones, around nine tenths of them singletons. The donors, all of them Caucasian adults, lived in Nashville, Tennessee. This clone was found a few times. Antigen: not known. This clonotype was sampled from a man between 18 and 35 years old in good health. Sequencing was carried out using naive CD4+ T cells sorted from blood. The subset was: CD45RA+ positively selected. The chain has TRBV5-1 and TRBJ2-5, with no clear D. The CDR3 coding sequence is TGCGCCAGCAGCCACCTCCAAGAGACCCAGTACTTC. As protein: CASSHLQETQYF. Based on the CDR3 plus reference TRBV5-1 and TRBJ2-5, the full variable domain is KAGVTQTPRYLIKTRGQQVTLSCSPISGHRSVSWYQQTPGQGLQFLFEYFSETQRNKGNFPGRFSGRQFSNSRSEMNVSTLELGDSALYLCASSHLQETQYFGPGTRLLVL.